This T cell receptor (beta chain) was obtained from a study of blood T cells in healthy people across ages. Study-wide context: T cells yielded about one barcoded beta molecule per two cells through template switching.

With 4 bases removed from V and 0 bases from J, the gap between germline ends came to 11 bases. The CDR3 has 15 amino acids. From germline, CDR1 is SGHRS and CDR2 YFSETQ. Primers used in a second PCR of about 7 to 12 cycles were a sample-barcoded 5' primer and a J-beta primer mix. TCRdb reprocessed the 5' RACE reads with MiXCR, giving one entry per CDR3 protein. The data contain hundreds of thousands of distinct CDR3 sequences, roughly two fifths of them singletons. Sequenced material: blood. The chain has TRBV5-1 and TRBJ2-1, with a possible D match to TRBD1 (7 bases). The receptor was derived from a woman in her fifties or sixties in good health. CDR3 amino acids: CASSQGGYSYNEQFF. The CDR3 DNA is TGCGCCAGCAGCCAGGGGGGCTACTCCTACAATGAGCAGTTCTTC.